One sample yielded the 14 T cell receptor beta chains listed below, sequenced in a study of technical replicates of blood from a few donors. TCRdb's copy holds only in-frame clones and misses some; the assay was immunoSEQ multiplex PCR. The sample includes tens of thousands of clones, roughly 98% of them seen just once. Sequencing was carried out using T cells isolated from PBMCs. Receptors originate from a human donor in good health.

The V call is TRBV30, the J call TRBJ2-1, with 7 positions matching TRBD1. The CDR3 sequence is 15 residues long. CDR1 is GTSNPN and CDR2 is SVGIG in the germline V gene (reference sequence). Trimming removed 5 bases from V and 4 bases from J; junction bases left unmatched: 11. For the CDR3, the DNA is TGTGCCTGGGGCGCAGGGGGATCTAGTTACAATGAGCAGTTCTTC. Translation gives CAWGAGGSSYNEQFF.

V is TRBV6-5 and J is TRBJ2-1, with unresolved D. The CDR3 has 13 amino acids. Trimming cost V 0 bases and J 8 bases, with 8 bases left between them. Germline lookup yields CDR1 MNHEY and CDR2 SVGAGI. CDR3 amino acids: CASSYSSSYEQFF. The CDR3 nucleotides are TGTGCCAGCAGTTACTCGAGTAGCTATGAGCAGTTCTTC.

The chain combines TRBV6-1 with TRBJ1-2; D is unclear. The V end was cut by 3 bases, the J end by 2 bases, with 7 bases between. This CDR3 comprises 13 residues. Germline V gene lookup returns CDR1 MNHNS and CDR2 SASEGT. As DNA, the CDR3 is TGTGCCAGCAGTGATACAGTGAACTATGGCTACACCTTC. Translated, it gives CASSDTVNYGYTF.

The CDR3 DNA reads TGTGCTAGTGGTTTACGCGAAGGGGGGGGCTGGCGAAACACCATATATTTT. As protein: CASGLREGGGWRNTIYF. This chain uses TRBV12-5 with TRBJ1-3; TRBD1 is a possible D gene (6 bases). CDR1 is LGHNT and CDR2 is FRNRAP in the germline V gene. Trimming shortened V by 3 bases and J by 5 bases, and 20 bases separated the two germline ends. CDR3 length: 17 residues.

This clone was picked up one time. The chain recombines TRBV7-9 with TRBJ2-1, with D perhaps TRBD1 (5 bases). This CDR3 contains 16 residues. Per the germline V gene, CDR1 is SEHNR and CDR2 is FQNEAQ (reference sequence). With 5 bases removed from V and 8 bases from J, the gap between germline ends came to 22 bases. The CDR3 protein is CASSEIGAGFIDEQFF. The CDR3 bases are TGTGCCAGCAGCGAGATAGGGGCAGGGTTCATAGATGAGCAGTTCTTC.

The chain employs TRBV28 and TRBJ1-2, with 10 bases that match TRBD1. CDR3 length equals 16 residues. Trimming removed 3 bases from V and 2 bases from J; junction bases left unmatched: 6. Germline CDR1 and CDR2: MDHEN and SYDVKM. For the CDR3, the DNA is TGTGCCAGCAGTTTGCCCTCGGACAGGGGGAACTATGGCTACACCTTC. Its protein is CASSLPSDRGNYGYTF.

This sequence joins TRBV7-9 and TRBJ1-1; D not certain. The CDR3 has 13 residues. V was cut by 3 bases and J by 6 bases, with 11 bases left in between. Per germline, CDR1 SEHNR and CDR2 FQNEAQ (reference sequence). This CDR3 reads CASSFSNFAEAFF. The CDR3 DNA is TGTGCCAGCAGCTTCTCTAATTTCGCTGAAGCTTTCTTT.

This rearrangement joins TRBV11-1 to TRBJ2-7; the D gene is possibly TRBD1 (5 bases). Trimming removed 2 bases at V and 3 bases at J, with 11 bases between. The CDR3 has 14 residues. Looked up from germline, CDR1 is SGHAT and CDR2 is FQDESV (reference sequence). The CDR3 reads CASSLKAQGYEQYF. Written as DNA, the CDR3 is TGTGCCAGCAGCTTAAAAGCCCAGGGCTACGAGCAGTACTTC.

This rearrangement joins TRBV5-6 to TRBJ1-3, with D uncertain. The CDR3 runs to 12 residues. Trimming left V 2 bases short and J 7 bases short, with 7 bases between. CDR1 SGHDT and CDR2 YYEEEE come from the germline V gene. CDR3: CASSLGGNTIYF. The CDR3 DNA follows: TGTGCCAGCAGCTTAGGCGGGAACACCATATATTTT. Full variable domain (rest looked up from reference TRBV5-6 and TRBJ1-3): DAGVTQSPTHLIKTRGQQVTLRCSPKSGHDTVSWYQQALGQGPQFIFQYYEEEERQRGNFPDRFSGHQFPNYSSELNVNALLLGDSALYLCASSLGGNTIYFGEGSWLTVV.

The V call is TRBV2, the J call TRBJ2-1; no reliable D call. Germline V lookup: CDR1 SNHLY, CDR2 FYNNEI. The CDR3 has 11 residues. V lost 4 bases to trimming and J lost 15 bases, with 13 bases between them. The CDR3 spells CASSVLLFWFF. In DNA, the CDR3 is TGTGCCAGCAGTGTTCTCTTATTTTGGTTCTTC.

The chain is built from TRBV2 and TRBJ1-6; 8 positions match TRBD1. The CDR3 covers 14 residues. Losses at the gene ends were 3 bases for V and 10 bases for J; bases not matched to a gene: 5. Germline V lookup: CDR1 SNHLY, CDR2 FYNNEI. DNA of the CDR3: TGTGCCAGCAGTGATCAGGGGGCGCGCTCACCCCTCCACTTT. Its translation: CASSDQGARSPLHF.

The chain combines TRBV5-5 with TRBJ1-6; no firm D call. The CDR3 length is 16 residues. The germline V gene encodes CDR1 SGHKS and CDR2 YYEKEE (reference sequence). Between the trimmed V and J ends, which lost 3 bases and 9 bases, there was a span of 19 bases. CDR3 DNA sequence: TGTGCCAGCAGCTGGGTTGACCCGGGTCCCATTTCACCCCTCCACTTT. This encodes CASSWVDPGPISPLHF.

This chain connects TRBV28 to TRBJ1-2; D is unresolved. Germline CDR1 is MDHEN and CDR2 is SYDVKM. This CDR3 spans 13 amino acids. Deletions cut 5 bases from V and 3 bases from J, with 10 bases between. In nucleotides, the CDR3 is TGTGCCAGCAGTGAGGGCCCCGACTATGGCTACACCTTC. Its translation is CASSEGPDYGYTF.

V and J are TRBV5-1 and TRBJ1-2; possible D gene TRBD1, 6 bases. The CDR3 is 16 amino acids. CDR1 and CDR2 from the germline V gene are SGHRS and YFSETQ. Trimming left V 1 base short and J 0 bases short, with 13 bases between. CDR3 nucleotides: TGCGCCAGCAGCTTGTATTCCGGGACAACTAACTATGGCTACACCTTC. Translation gives CASSLYSGTTNYGYTF.